The sequence of this TCR beta chain was determined in a study of CD8 T cells in Susac syndrome. Regarding the study as a whole: Individuals included in the TCR sequencing and HLA analysis were acknowledged by the study to be relatively few in number.

The CDR3 runs to 14 residues. Germline lookup yields CDR1 MNHEY and CDR2 SMNVEV (reference sequence). V was trimmed by 3 bases and J by 2 bases, leaving 11 bases between them. TCR beta sequencing covered blood CD8+ and CD4+ T cells. TEMRA cells were FACS-enriched, and CD8+ and CD4+ T cells were isolated negatively. RNA amounts of about 0.5 to 1 ug underwent reverse transcription with random hexamers. A multiplex approach, immunoSEQ multiplex PCR, amplified TCR beta CDR3 across 54 Vbeta and 13 Jbeta. TCRdb analysed the immunoSEQ multiplex PCR reads with MiXCR anew, one entry per CDR3 protein. The sample carries 330,000 or so distinct CDR3 sequences, about 88% recorded once. This clonotype has a single count. The antigen remains undetermined.

Sequencing used CD8+ T cells from PBMCs. This TCR came from a human donor with multiple sclerosis. This chain connects TRBV27 to TRBJ2-7; D possibly corresponds to TRBD1 (5 bases). The CDR3 sequence is CASSFSREPYEQYF. Here the CDR3 DNA reads TGTGCCAGCAGTTTCTCCAGGGAACCCTACGAGCAGTACTTC.